The T cell receptor beta chain described here comes from a study of T cell responses to AZD1222 COVID-19 vaccine. Overall study results and limits: There were repertoire samples only from the period after the peak T cell response.

Only in-frame clones appear in the TCRdb table, and some are missing; sequencing was by immunoSEQ multiplex PCR. Among 150,000 or so clones, about 89% were seen once, and the ten largest hold 5.1%. This CDR3 has 18 residues. Trimming took 5 bases from V and 4 from J, leaving 23 bases between them. The V gene's germline CDR1 is SGHVS and CDR2 FQNEAQ. Notes on this clone: Antigen specificity is unknown.

This receptor was taken from an adult in good health. The sample was peripheral blood, taken on day 0 of AZD1222 vaccination. J is TRBJ2-2 and V is TRBV7-8; D unresolved. In nucleotides, the CDR3 is TGTGCCAGCAGCAACATAAACCCTCCGACCACCCGCACCGGGGAGCTGTTTTTT. Its translation: CASSNINPPTTRTGELFF.